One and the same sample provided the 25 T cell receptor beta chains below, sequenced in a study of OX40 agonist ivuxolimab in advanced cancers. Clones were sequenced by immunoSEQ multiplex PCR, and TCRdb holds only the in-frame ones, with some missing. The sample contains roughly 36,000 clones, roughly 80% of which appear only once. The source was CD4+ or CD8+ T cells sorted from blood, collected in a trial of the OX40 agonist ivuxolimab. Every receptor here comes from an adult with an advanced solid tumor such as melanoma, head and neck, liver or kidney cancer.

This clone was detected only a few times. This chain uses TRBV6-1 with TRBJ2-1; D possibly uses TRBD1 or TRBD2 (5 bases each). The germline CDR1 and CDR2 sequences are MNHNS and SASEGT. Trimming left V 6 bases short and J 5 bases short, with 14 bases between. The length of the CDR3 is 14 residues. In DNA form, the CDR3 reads TGTGCCAGCAGGGAGGTACAGGTGAACAATGAGCAGTTCTTC. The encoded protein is CASREVQVNNEQFF.

This CDR3 reads CASTVGFGDTQYF. CDR3 DNA: TGTGCCAGTACAGTGGGTTTTGGAGATACGCAGTATTTT. The rearrangement joins TRBV19 to TRBJ2-3; D gene unclear. The length of the CDR3 is 13 residues. V lost 7 bases, J lost 5 bases, and 13 bases lay in between. Per germline, CDR1 LNHDA and CDR2 SQIVND (reference sequence).

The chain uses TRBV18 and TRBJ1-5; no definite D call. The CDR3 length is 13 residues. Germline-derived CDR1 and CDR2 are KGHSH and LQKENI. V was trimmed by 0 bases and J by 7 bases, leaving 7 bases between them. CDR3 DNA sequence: TGTGCCAGCTCACCACCGGTGGGACAGCCCCAGCATTTT. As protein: CASSPPVGQPQHF. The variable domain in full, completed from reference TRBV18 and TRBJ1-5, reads NAGVMQNPRHLVRRRGQEARLRCSPMKGHSHVYWYRQLPEEGLKFMVYLQKENIIDESGMPKERFSAEFPKEGPSILRIQQVVRGDSAAYFCASSPPVGQPQHFGDGTRLSIL.

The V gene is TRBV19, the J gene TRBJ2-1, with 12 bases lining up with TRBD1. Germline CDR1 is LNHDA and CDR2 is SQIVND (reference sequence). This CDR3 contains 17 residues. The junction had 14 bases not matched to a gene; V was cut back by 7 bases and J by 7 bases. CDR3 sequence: CASIPHTGQGANNEQFF. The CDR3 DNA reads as TGTGCCAGTATCCCGCATACGGGACAGGGGGCGAATAATGAGCAGTTCTTC.

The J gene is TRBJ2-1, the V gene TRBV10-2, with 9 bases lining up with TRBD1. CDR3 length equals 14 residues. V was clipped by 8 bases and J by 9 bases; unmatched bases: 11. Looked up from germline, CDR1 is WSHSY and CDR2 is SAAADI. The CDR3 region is CASRRPGTGTEQFF. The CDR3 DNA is TGCGCCAGCCGACGTCCCGGGACAGGGACTGAGCAGTTCTTC.

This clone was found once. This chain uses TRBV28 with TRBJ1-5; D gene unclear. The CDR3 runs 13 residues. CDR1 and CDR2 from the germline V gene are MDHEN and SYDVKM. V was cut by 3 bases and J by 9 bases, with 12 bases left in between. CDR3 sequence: CASSFSFWGPQHF. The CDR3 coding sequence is TGTGCCAGCAGTTTTTCATTTTGGGGGCCCCAGCATTTT.

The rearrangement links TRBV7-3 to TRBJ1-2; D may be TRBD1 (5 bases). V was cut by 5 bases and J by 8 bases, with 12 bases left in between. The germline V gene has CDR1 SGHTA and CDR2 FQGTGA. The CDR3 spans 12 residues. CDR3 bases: TGTGCCAGCAGCAACGGGACTTTAGGCTACACCTTC. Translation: CASSNGTLGYTF.

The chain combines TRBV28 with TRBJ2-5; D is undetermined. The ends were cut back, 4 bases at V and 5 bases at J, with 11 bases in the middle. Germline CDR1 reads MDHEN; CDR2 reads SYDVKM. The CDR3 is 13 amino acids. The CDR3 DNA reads TGTGCCAGCAGTTCCGGGCTTGGTGAGACCCAGTACTTC. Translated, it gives CASSSGLGETQYF. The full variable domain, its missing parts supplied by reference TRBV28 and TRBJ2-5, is DVKVTQSSRYLVKRTGEKVFLECVQDMDHENMFWYRQDPGLGLRLIYFSYDVKMKEKGDIPEGYSVSREKKERFSLILESASTNQTSMYLCASSSGLGETQYFGPGTRLLVL.

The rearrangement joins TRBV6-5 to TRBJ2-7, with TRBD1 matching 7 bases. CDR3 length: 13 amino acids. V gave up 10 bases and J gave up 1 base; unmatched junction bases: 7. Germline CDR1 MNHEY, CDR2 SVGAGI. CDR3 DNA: TGTGCCACATGGACAGGTAATTCCTACGAGCAGTACTTC. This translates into CATWTGNSYEQYF.

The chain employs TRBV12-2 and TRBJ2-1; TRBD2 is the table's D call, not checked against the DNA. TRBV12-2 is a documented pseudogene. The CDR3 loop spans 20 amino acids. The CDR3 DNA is TGTGCAAGTCGCAATGCCTCGTGGGGTAGCGGGGGCGACTCCTACAATGAGCAGTTCTTC. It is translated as CASRNASWGSGGDSYNEQFF.

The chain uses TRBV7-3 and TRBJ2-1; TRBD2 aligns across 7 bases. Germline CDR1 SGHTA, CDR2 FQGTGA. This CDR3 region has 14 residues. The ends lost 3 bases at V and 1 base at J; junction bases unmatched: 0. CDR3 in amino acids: CASSLGGSYNEQFF. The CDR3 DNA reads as TGTGCCAGCAGCTTGGGGGGGTCCTACAATGAGCAGTTCTTC.

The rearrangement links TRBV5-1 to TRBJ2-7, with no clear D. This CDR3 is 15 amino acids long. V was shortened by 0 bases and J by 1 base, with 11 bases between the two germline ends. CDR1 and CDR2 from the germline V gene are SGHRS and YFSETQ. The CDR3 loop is CASSLGVGLSYEQYF. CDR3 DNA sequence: TGCGCCAGCAGCTTGGGGGTCGGTTTATCCTACGAGCAGTACTTC.

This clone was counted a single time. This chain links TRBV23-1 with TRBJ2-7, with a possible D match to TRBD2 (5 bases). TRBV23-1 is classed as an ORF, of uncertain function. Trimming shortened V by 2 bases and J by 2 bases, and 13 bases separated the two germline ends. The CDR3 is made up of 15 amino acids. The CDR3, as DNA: TGCGCCAGCAGTCAACGAGGGTTGGGCACCTACGAGCAGTACTTC. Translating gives CASSQRGLGTYEQYF.

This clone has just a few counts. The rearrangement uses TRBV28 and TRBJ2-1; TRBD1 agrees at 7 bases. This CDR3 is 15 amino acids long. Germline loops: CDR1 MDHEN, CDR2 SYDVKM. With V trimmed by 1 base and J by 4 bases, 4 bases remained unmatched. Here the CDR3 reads CASSLSGQTYNEQFF. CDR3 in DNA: TGTGCCAGCAGTTTATCGGGACAGACATACAATGAGCAGTTCTTC.

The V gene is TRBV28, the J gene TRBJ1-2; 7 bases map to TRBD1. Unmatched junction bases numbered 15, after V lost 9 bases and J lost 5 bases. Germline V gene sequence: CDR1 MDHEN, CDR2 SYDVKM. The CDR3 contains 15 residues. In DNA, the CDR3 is TGTGCCAGTAAGCCTATTGGGACAGCTCGATATGGCTACACCTTC. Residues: CASKPIGTARYGYTF.

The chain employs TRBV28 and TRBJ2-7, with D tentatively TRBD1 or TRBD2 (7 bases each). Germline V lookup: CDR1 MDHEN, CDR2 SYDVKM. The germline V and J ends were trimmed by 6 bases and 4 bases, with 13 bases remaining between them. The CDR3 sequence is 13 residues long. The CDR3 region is CASRRQGGYEQYF. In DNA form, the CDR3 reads TGTGCCAGCAGACGACAGGGAGGGTACGAGCAGTACTTC.

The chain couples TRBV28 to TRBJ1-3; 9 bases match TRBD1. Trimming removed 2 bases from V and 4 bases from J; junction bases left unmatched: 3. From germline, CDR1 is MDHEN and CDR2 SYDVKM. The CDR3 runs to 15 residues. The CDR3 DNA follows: TGTGCCAGCAGTTTACGGACAGGGGTCGGAAACACCATATATTTT. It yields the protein CASSLRTGVGNTIYF.

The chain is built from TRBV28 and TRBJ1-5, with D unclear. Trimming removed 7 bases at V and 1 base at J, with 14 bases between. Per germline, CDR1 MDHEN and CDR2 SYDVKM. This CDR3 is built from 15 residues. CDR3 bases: TGTGCCAGCAAGCCCCCCTTGGGGAGCAATCAGCCCCAGCATTTT. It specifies CASKPPLGSNQPQHF.

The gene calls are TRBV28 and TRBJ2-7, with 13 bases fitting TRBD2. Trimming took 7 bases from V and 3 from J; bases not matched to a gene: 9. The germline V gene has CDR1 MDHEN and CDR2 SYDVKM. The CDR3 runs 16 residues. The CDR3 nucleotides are TGTGCCAGCATCCCCTCGGGACTAGCGGGGCTCTACGAGCAGTACTTC. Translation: CASIPSGLAGLYEQYF.

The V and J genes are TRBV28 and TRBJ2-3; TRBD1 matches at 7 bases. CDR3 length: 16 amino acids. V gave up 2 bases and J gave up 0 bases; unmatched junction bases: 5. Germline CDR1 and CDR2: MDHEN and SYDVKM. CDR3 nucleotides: TGTGCCAGCAGTTTACTGACAGGGCCTAGCACAGATACGCAGTATTTT. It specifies CASSLLTGPSTDTQYF.

The CDR3 reads CASSFRGTGELFF. For the CDR3, the DNA is TGTGCCAGCAGTTTCAGGGGGACCGGGGAGCTGTTTTTT. The V call is TRBV28, the J call TRBJ2-2; TRBD1 agrees at 7 bases. This CDR3 region has 13 residues. V shed 3 bases and J 5 bases; nucleotides not matched to a gene: 0. The germline V gene encodes CDR1 MDHEN and CDR2 SYDVKM. The whole variable domain, filled in from reference TRBV28 and TRBJ2-2, reads DVKVTQSSRYLVKRTGEKVFLECVQDMDHENMFWYRQDPGLGLRLIYFSYDVKMKEKGDIPEGYSVSREKKERFSLILESASTNQTSMYLCASSFRGTGELFFGEGSRLTVL.

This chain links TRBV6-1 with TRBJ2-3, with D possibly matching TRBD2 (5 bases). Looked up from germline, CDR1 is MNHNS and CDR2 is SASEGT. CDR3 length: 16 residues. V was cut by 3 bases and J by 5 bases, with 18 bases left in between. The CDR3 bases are TGTGCCAGCAGTGACCCCTTCGGAGGAAATCAAGATACGCAGTATTTT. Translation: CASSDPFGGNQDTQYF.

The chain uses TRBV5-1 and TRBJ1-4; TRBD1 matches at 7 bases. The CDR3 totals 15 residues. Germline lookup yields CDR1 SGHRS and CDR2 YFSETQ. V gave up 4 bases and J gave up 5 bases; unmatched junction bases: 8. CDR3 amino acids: CASSEAGTANEKLFF. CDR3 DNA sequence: TGCGCCAGCAGCGAGGCCGGGACAGCAAATGAAAAACTGTTTTTT.

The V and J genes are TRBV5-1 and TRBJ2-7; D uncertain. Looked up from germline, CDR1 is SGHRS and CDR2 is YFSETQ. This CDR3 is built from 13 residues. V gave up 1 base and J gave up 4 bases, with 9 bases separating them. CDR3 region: CASSLRQYYEQYF. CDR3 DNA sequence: TGCGCCAGCAGCTTGCGCCAATATTACGAGCAGTACTTC.

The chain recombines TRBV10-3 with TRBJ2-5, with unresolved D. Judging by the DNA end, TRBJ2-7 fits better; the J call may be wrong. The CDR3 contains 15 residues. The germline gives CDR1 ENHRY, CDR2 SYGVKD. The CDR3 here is CAISESRFGSYEQYF. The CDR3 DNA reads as TGTGCCATCAGTGAGTCGAGGTTCGGGTCCTACGAGCAGTACTTC.